This T cell receptor (beta chain) was found in a study of CD8+ T cells in alopecia areata. Whole-study context: At a dose of 5 to 10 mg twice daily, oral tofacitinib was given to treated patients.

V gave up 1 base and J gave up 4 bases, with 16 bases separating them. The germline CDR1 and CDR2 sequences are MGHDK and SYGVNS. CDR3 size: 17 residues. cDNA prepared by RNA extraction and subsequent reverse transcription served as the template for sequencing. The data were produced by immunoSEQ multiplex PCR, yet TCRdb's version contains in-frame clones alone and is incomplete. The table shows over 85,000 clones, with less than 50% occurring only once. The clonotype originates from a human donor with alopecia areata. The V call is TRBV25-1, the J call TRBJ2-2; either TRBD1 or TRBD2 may fit D (6 bases each). The sample comprised CD4+ T cells sorted from blood. This CDR3 is CASSEFRGLGSTGELFF. CDR3 nucleotide sequence: TGTGCCAGCAGTGAATTCCGGGGGCTAGGGAGCACCGGGGAGCTGTTTTTT.